This TCR beta chain was obtained from a study of blood T cell repertoires in COVID-19. TCRdb's copy holds only in-frame clones and misses some; the assay was immunoSEQ multiplex PCR. This sample has some 190,000 clones; 80% occur once, and the top ten carry around 14%. In terms of age and location, participants ranged from roughly 18 to 95 years and lived in about two dozen US areas. A COVID-19 case had been met by exposed participants during the 2 weeks before study entry. V lost 6 bases and J 5 bases, leaving 16 bases between the germline ends. The germline CDR1 and CDR2 sequences are MDHEN and SYDVKM. The CDR3 consists of 14 residues.

The receptor's source is a man in his 60s who had been exposed to COVID-19. The sequenced material came from PBMCs or T cells enriched from blood (not recorded which). The chain combines TRBV28 with TRBJ1-1; D perhaps matches TRBD1 (6 bases). The CDR3 DNA reads as TGTGCCAGCAGAACCACAGGGAGAGGTACTGAAGCTTTCTTT. Encoded protein: CASRTTGRGTEAFF.